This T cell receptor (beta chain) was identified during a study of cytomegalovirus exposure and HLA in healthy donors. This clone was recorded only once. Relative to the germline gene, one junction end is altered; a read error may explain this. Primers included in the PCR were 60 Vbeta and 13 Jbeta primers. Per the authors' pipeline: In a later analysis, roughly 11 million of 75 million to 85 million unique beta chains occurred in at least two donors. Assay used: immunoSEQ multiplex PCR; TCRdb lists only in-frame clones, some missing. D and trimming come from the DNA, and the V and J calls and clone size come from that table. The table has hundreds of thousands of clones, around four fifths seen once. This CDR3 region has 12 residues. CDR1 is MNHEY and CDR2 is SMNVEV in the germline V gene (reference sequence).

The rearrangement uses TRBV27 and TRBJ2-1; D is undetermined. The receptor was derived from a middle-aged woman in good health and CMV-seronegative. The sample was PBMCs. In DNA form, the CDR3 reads TGTGCCAGCAGTCCCAGAAGTTTCGGGTGGATCTTC. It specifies CASSPRSFGWIF.